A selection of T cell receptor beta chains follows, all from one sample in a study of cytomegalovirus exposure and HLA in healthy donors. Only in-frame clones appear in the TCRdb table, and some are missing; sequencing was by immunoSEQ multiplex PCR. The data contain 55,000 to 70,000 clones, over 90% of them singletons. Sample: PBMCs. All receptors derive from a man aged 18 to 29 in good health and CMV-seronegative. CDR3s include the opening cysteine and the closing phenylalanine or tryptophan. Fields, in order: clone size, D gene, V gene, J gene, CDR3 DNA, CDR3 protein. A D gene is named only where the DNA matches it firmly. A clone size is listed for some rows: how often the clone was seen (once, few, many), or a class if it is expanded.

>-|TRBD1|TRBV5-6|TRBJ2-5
TGTGCCAGCAGCTTTCTCAGCAGGGGGCAAGAGACCCAGTACTTC
CASSFLSRGQETQYF
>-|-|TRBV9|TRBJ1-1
TGTGCCAGCAGCGTAGTCCCTGAGGATAACACTGAAGCTTTCTTT
CASSVVPEDNTEAFF
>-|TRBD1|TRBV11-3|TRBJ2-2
TGTGCCAGCAGCCAAGGGACAGGGGGCAACGGGGAGCTGTTTTTT
CASSQGTGGNGELFF
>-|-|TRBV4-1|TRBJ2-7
TGCGCCAGCAGCCCCTCAGACTCGATAGCCTACGAGCAGTACTTC
CASSPSDSIAYEQYF
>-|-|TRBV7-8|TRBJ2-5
TGTGCCAGCAGCTTAGCCCGACTAGGGGAAGAGACCCAGTACTTC
CASSLARLGEETQYF
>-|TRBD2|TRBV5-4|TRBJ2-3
TGTGCCAGCAGCGATGGGACTAGCCGAGGCACAGATACGCAGTATTTT
CASSDGTSRGTDTQYF
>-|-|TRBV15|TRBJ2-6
TGTGCCACCGGAGAGGGCGTCCTGACTTTC
CATGEGVLTF
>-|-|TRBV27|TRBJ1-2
TGTGCCAGCAGTTTTGGGGCCGGTGCCGGAAGCTATGGCTACACCTTC
CASSFGAGAGSYGYTF
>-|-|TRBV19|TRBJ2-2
TGTGCCAGTGCTCAGGGACTGACGAACACCGGGGAGCTGTTTTTT
CASAQGLTNTGELFF
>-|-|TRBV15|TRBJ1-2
TGTGCCACCAGCAGAGATGCTGAGACTGCATATGGCTACACCTTC
CATSRDAETAYGYTF
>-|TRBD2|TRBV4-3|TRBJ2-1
TGCGCCAGCAGCCAAGATCTCGGGGGGGACTTCTACAATGAGCAGTTCTTC
CASSQDLGGDFYNEQFF
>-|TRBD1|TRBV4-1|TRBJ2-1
TGCGCCAGCAGCCAAGCGGGACAGGGGTTCAATGAGCAGTTCTTC
CASSQAGQGFNEQFF
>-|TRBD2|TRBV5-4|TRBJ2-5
TGTGCCAGCAGCTCGATTGGGGGAGGGCCTCAAGAGACCCAGTACTTC
CASSSIGGGPQETQYF
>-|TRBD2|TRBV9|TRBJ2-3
TGTGCCAGCAGCGTAGATCTAGCGGGAGGCGGATTGGATACGCAGTATTTT
CASSVDLAGGGLDTQYF
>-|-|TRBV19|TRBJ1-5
TGTGCCAGTAGTATATTTGGACACTCATCTGAGGAGCCCCAGCATTTT
CASSIFGHSSEEPQHF
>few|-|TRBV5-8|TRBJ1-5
TGTGCCAGCAGCCCCAGTGACTATCAGCCCCAGCATTTT
CASSPSDYQPQHF
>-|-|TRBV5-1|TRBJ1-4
TGCGCCAGCAGCTTGGAAGGAGAGAATGAAAAACTGTTTTTT
CASSLEGENEKLFF
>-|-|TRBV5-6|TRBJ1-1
TGTGCCAGCAGCTTGCCTCAACAGGGCCCCAACACTGAAGCTTTCTTT
CASSLPQQGPNTEAFF
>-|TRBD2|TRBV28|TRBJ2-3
TGTGCCAGCAGTCTAGCGGGACGAGATACGCAGTATTTT
CASSLAGRDTQYF
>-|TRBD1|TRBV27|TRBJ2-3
TGTGCCAGCAGTTTCCTGGACAGGGGGAGCACAGATACGCAGTATTTT
CASSFLDRGSTDTQYF